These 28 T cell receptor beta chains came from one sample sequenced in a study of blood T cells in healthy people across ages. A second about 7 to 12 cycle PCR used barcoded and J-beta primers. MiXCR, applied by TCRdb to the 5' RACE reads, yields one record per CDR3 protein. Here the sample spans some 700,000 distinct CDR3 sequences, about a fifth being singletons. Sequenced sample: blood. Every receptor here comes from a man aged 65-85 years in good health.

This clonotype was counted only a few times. For the CDR3, the DNA is TGCAGCGTCAGCAAGACAGGGCGTTTTGGCTACACCTTC. This translates into CSVSKTGRFGYTF. V usage is TRBV29-1 and J usage is TRBJ1-2, with 7 bases fitting TRBD1. The germline gives CDR1 SQVTM, CDR2 ANQGSEA. V was pared by 6 bases and J by 7 bases, with 11 bases of the junction left unmatched. The CDR3 runs to 13 residues.

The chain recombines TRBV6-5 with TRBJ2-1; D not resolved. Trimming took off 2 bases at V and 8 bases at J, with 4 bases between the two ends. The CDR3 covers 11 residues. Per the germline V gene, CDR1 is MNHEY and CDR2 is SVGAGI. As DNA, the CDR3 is TGTGCCAGCAGTTACGATGATGAGCAGTTCTTC. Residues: CASSYDDEQFF.

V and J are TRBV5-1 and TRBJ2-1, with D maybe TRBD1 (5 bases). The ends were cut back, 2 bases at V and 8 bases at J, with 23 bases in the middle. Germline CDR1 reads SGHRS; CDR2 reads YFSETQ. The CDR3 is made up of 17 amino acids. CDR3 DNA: TGCGCCAGCAGCTTTTCTCCCCAGGGAAGTACCTTGGATGAGCAGTTCTTC. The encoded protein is CASSFSPQGSTLDEQFF.

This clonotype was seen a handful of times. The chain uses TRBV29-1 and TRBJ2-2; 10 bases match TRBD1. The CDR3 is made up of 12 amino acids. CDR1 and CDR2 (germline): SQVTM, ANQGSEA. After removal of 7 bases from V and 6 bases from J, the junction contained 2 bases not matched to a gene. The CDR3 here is CSAGTGAGELFF. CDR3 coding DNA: TGCAGCGCCGGGACAGGGGCCGGGGAGCTGTTTTTT.

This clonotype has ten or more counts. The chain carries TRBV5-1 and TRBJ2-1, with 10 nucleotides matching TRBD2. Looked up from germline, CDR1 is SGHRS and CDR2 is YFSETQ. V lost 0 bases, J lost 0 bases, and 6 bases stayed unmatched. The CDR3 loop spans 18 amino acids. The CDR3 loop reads CASSLELAGPSSYNEQFF. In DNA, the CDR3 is TGCGCCAGCAGCTTGGAACTAGCGGGGCCCAGCTCCTACAATGAGCAGTTCTTC. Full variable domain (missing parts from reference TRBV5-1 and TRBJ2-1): KAGVTQTPRYLIKTRGQQVTLSCSPISGHRSVSWYQQTPGQGLQFLFEYFSETQRNKGNFPGRFSGRQFSNSRSEMNVSTLELGDSALYLCASSLELAGPSSYNEQFFGPGTRLTVL.

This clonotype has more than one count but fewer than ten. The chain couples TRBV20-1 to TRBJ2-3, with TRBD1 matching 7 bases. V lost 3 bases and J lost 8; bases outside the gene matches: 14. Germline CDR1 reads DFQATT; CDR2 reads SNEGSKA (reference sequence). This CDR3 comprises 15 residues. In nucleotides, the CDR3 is TGCAGTGCTAGTCCAACAGGGGCCGTTTGGGCTACGCAGTATTTT. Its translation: CSASPTGAVWATQYF.

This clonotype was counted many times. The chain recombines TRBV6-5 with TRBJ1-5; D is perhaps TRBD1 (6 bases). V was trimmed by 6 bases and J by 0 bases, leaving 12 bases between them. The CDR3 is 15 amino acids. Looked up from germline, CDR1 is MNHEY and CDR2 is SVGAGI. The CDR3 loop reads CASSRTAYSNQPQHF. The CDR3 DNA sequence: TGTGCCAGCAGCCGGACAGCTTATAGCAATCAGCCCCAGCATTTT.

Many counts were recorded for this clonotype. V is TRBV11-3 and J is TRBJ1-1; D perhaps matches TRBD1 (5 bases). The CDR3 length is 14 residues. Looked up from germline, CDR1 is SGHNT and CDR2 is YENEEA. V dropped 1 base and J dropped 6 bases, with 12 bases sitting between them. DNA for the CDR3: TGTGCCAGCAGCTTAGTGAGGGCGGGGGCTGAAGCTTTCTTT. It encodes CASSLVRAGAEAFF.

The CDR3, as DNA: TGTGCCAGCTCACCACTGGTTACTAGCGCTCCATACAATGAGCAGTTCTTC. Protein product: CASSPLVTSAPYNEQFF. The V and J genes are TRBV18 and TRBJ2-1, with 7 bases identical to TRBD2. The length of the CDR3 is 17 residues. V lost 1 base to trimming and J lost 4 bases; unmatched junction nucleotides: 10. The germline V gene encodes CDR1 KGHSH and CDR2 LQKENI.

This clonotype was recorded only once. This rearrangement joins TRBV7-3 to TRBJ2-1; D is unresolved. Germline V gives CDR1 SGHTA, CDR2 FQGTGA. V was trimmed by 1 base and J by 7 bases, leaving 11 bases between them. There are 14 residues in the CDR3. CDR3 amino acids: CASSLNRVGNEQFF. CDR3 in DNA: TGTGCCAGCAGCTTAAATCGGGTTGGGAATGAGCAGTTCTTC. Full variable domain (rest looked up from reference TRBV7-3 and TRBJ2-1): GAGVSQTPSNKVTEKGKYVELRCDPISGHTALYWYRQSLGQGPEFLIYFQGTGAADDSGLPNDRFFAVRPEGSVSTLKIQRTERGDSAVYLCASSLNRVGNEQFFGPGTRLTVL.

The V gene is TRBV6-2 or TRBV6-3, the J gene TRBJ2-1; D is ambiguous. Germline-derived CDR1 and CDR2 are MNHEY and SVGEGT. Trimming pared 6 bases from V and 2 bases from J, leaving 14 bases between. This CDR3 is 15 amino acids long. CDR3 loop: CASRRPSRAYNEQFF. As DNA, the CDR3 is TGTGCCAGCAGGCGCCCAAGTAGGGCCTACAATGAGCAGTTCTTC.

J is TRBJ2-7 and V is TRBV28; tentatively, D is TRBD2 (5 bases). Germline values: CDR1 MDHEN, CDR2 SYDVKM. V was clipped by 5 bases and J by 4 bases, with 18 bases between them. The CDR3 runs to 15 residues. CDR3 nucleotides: TGTGCCAGCAGTACTACCGGGAAACTGGGGTACGAGCAGTACGTC. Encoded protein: CASSTTGKLGYEQYV.

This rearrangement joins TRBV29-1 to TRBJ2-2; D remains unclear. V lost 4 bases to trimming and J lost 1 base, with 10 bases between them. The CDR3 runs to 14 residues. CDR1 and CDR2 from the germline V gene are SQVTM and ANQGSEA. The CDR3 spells CSVAYSRNTGELFF. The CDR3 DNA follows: TGCAGCGTTGCTTATAGCAGGAACACCGGGGAGCTGTTTTTT.

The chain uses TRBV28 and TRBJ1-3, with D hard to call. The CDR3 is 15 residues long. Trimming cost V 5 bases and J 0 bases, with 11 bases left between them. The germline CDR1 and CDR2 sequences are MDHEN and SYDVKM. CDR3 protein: CASSGDGSSGNTIYF. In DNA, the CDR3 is TGTGCCAGCAGTGGTGACGGGAGCTCTGGAAACACCATATATTTT.

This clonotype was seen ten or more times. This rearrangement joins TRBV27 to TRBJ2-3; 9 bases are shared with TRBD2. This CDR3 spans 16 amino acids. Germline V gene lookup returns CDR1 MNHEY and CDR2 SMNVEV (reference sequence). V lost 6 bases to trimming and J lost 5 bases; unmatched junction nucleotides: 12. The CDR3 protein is CASSRQAGGGEDTQYF. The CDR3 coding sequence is TGTGCCAGCAGCCGCCAAGCGGGGGGAGGGGAAGATACGCAGTATTTT.

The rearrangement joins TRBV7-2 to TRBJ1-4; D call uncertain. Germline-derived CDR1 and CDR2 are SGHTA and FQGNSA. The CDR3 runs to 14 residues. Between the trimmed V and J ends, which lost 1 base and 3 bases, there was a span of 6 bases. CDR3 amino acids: CASSLGVANEKLFF. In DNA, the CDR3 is TGTGCCAGCAGCTTAGGGGTAGCTAATGAAAAACTGTTTTTT.

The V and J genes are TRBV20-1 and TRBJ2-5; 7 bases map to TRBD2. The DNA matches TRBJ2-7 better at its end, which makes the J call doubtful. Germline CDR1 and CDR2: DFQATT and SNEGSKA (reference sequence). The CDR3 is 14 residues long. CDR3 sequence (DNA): TGCAGTACTAGAGCCGCGGGAGTACCCTACGAGCAGTACGTC. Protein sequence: CSTRAAGVPYEQYV.

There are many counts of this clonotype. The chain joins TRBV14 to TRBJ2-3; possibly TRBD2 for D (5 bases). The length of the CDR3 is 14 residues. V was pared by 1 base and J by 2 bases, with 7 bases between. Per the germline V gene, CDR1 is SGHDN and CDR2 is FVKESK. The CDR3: CASSQGLSTDTQYF. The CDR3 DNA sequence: TGTGCCAGCAGCCAAGGACTATCCACAGATACGCAGTATTTT.

The CDR3 region is CASSLVRSNTDTQYF. The CDR3 DNA reads as TGTGCCAGCAGTTTAGTTAGGTCGAACACAGATACGCAGTATTTT. V is TRBV12-3 or TRBV12-4 and J is TRBJ2-3; unclear D gene. Trimming removed 1 base from V and 2 bases from J, with 10 bases in between. The CDR3 is made up of 15 amino acids.

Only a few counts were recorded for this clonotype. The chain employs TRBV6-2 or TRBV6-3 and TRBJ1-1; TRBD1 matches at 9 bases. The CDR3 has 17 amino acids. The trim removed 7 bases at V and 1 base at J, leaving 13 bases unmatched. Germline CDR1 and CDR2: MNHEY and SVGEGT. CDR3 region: CASTPRISDRGNTEAFF. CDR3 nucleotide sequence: TGTGCCAGCACCCCAAGGATCTCGGACAGGGGGAACACTGAAGCTTTCTTT.

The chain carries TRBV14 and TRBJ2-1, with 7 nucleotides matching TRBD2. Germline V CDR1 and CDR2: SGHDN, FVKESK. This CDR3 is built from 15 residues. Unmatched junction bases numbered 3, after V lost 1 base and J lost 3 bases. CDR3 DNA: TGTGCCAGCAGCCAAGCTAGCGGTATCTACAATGAGCAGTTCTTC. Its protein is CASSQASGIYNEQFF.

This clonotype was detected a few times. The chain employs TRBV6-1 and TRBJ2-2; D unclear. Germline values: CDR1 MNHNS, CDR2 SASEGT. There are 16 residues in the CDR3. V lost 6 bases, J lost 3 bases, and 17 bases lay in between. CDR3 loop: CASSRDHPADTGELFF. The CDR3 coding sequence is TGTGCCAGCAGCCGAGATCATCCCGCGGACACCGGGGAGCTGTTTTTT.

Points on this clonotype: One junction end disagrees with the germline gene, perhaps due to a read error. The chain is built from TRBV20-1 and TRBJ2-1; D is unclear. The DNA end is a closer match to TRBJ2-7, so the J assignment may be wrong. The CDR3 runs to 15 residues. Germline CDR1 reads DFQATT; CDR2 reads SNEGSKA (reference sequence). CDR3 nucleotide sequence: TGCAGTGCTAGAGGGAGTCTTCTTGGAACCTACGGGCAGTACTTC. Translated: CSARGSLLGTYGQYF.

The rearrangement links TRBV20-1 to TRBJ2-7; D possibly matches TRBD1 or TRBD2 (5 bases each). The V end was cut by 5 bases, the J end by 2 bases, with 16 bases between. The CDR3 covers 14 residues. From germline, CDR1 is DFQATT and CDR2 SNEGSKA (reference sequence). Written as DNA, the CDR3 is TGCAGTGCTGAGCCCGGGACGGTGACCTACGAGCAGTACTTC. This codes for CSAEPGTVTYEQYF.

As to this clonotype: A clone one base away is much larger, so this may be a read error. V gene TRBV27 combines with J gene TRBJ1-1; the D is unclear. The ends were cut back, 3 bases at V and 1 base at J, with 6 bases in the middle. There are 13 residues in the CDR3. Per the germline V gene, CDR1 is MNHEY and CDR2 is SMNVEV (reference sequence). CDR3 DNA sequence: TGTGCCAGCAGTTTTAGGAGGAACACTGAAGCTTTCTTT. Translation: CASSFRRNTEAFF.

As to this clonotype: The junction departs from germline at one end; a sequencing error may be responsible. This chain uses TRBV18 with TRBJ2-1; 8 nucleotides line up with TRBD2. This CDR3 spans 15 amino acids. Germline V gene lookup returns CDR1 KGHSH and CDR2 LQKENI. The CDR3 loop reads CASSPPASGYSEQFF. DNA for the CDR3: TGTGCCAGCTCACCACCGGCTAGCGGGTACAGTGAGCAGTTCTTC.

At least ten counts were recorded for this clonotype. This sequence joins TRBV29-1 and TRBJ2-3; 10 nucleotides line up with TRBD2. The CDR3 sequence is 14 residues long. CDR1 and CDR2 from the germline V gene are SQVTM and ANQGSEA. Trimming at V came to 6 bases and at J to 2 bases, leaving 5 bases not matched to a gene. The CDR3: CSVGTSAFTDTQYF. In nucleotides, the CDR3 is TGCAGCGTCGGGACTAGCGCCTTCACAGATACGCAGTATTTT.

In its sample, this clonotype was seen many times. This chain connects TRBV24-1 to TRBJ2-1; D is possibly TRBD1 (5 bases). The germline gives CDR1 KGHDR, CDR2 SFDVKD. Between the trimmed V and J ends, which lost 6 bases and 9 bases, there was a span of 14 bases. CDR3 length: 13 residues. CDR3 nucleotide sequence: TGTGCCACCAGTTTGTCCAGGGCCGGTGAGCAGTTCTTC. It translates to CATSLSRAGEQFF.